One and the same sample provided the 27 T cell receptor beta chains below, sequenced in a study of CD8 T cells in Susac syndrome. RNA amounts of 0.5 to 1 ug underwent reverse transcription with random hexamers. Each CDR3 protein gets one entry after TCRdb re-called the immunoSEQ multiplex PCR reads with MiXCR. The sample has more than 65,000 distinct CDR3 sequences, approximately 95% seen once. The specimen was CD8+ T cells from PBMCs. The source of these receptors is a human donor in good health.

The rearrangement links TRBV11-2 to TRBJ1-6; D unclear. The CDR3 covers 13 residues. With 5 bases removed from V and 11 bases from J, the gap between germline ends came to 13 bases. CDR1 and CDR2 from the germline V gene are SGHAT and FQNNGV. The CDR3 nucleotides read TGTGCCAGCAGCCTTACTTCCGGGACACCCCTCCACTTT. The encoded protein is CASSLTSGTPLHF.

This chain joins TRBV30 and TRBJ1-5; no clear D. The germline gives CDR1 GTSNPN, CDR2 SVGIG (reference sequence). V shed 5 bases and J shed 0 bases, with 8 bases lying between them. The CDR3 length is 13 residues. The CDR3 DNA follows: TGTGCCTGGTCAGATTATAGCAATCAGCCCCAGCATTTT. Translating it yields CAWSDYSNQPQHF.

The chain recombines TRBV2 with TRBJ1-5, with TRBD1 as a possible D gene (6 bases). This CDR3 is built from 14 residues. The V and J ends lost 6 bases and 6 bases respectively, with 15 bases between them. Germline V CDR1 and CDR2: SNHLY, FYNNEI. CDR3 amino acids: CASRSQGIGQPQHF. The CDR3, as DNA: TGTGCCAGCAGATCCCAGGGGATTGGTCAGCCCCAGCATTTT.

The chain recombines TRBV9 with TRBJ2-7; TRBD1 might be the D (5 bases). Germline lookup yields CDR1 SGDLS and CDR2 YYNGEE. This CDR3 has 15 amino acids. Trimming removed 1 base at V and 0 bases at J, with 11 bases between. CDR3 sequence: CASSVWGRSSYEQYV. CDR3 sequence (DNA): TGTGCCAGCAGCGTATGGGGCCGGAGCTCCTACGAGCAGTACGTC.

This clonotype has just one count. The chain carries TRBV7-9 and TRBJ2-5; possible D gene TRBD2, 5 bases. The germline V gene encodes CDR1 SEHNR and CDR2 FQNEAQ (reference sequence). V shed 6 bases and J shed 1 base, with 12 bases lying between them. The CDR3 totals 14 residues. The CDR3 region is CASSPKDFQETQYF. The CDR3 coding sequence is TGTGCCAGCAGTCCCAAGGACTTCCAAGAGACCCAGTACTTC.

J is TRBJ2-5 and V is TRBV7-8; no firm D call. The germline V and J ends were trimmed by 2 bases and 2 bases, with 12 bases remaining between them. The CDR3 extends over 15 amino acids. Per the germline V gene, CDR1 is SGHVS and CDR2 is FQNEAQ. The CDR3 region is CASSLNPGRQETQYF. Here the CDR3 DNA reads TGTGCCAGCAGCTTAAATCCCGGGCGACAAGAGACCCAGTACTTC.

The chain is built from TRBV29-1 and TRBJ1-5; possibly TRBD1 for D (5 bases). The CDR3 totals 13 residues. The germline V gene has CDR1 SQVTM and CDR2 ANQGSEA. Trimming stripped 6 bases from V and 6 bases from J, with 15 bases between. In DNA, the CDR3 is TGCAGCGTACATCAGGGTGGCAGTCAGCCCCAGCATTTT. Translating gives CSVHQGGSQPQHF.

This chain uses TRBV29-1 with TRBJ2-2; TRBD1 matches 12 bases. The CDR3 length is 18 residues. The V segment lost 7 bases and the J segment 4 bases; nucleotides outside the gene matches: 16. The germline CDR1 and CDR2 sequences are SQVTM and ANQGSEA. Written as DNA, the CDR3 is TGCAGCGGTCGGGACAGGGGGCGTAGCGGGGGAGCCACCGGGGAGCTGTTTTTT. It translates to CSGRDRGRSGGATGELFF.

The chain uses TRBV12-3 or TRBV12-4 and TRBJ1-6; the D is unclear. The CDR3 extends over 13 amino acids. V shed 3 bases and J shed 10 bases, with 10 bases lying between them. As DNA, the CDR3 is TGTGCCAGCAGTTTCTCGCCCCAATCACCCCTCCACTTT. It translates to CASSFSPQSPLHF.

The chain links TRBV6-5 to TRBJ2-2, with D possibly TRBD1 on 5 matching bases. The CDR3 covers 15 residues. Deletions cut 5 bases from V and 7 bases from J, with 17 bases between. The V gene's germline CDR1 is MNHEY and CDR2 SVGAGI. In DNA form, the CDR3 reads TGTGCCAGCAGTCCCCCAGGGCCCATAGGCGGGGAGCTGTTTTTT. It is translated as CASSPPGPIGGELFF.

The CDR3, as DNA: TGTGCCAGCAGCACAGGGCGATACTACGAGCAGTACTTC. It translates to CASSTGRYYEQYF. The chain combines TRBV27 with TRBJ2-7; a possible D gene is TRBD1 (6 bases). CDR1 and CDR2 (germline): MNHEY, SMNVEV (reference sequence). The CDR3 loop spans 13 amino acids. Trimming cost V 6 bases and J 3 bases, with 12 bases left between them.

The count of this clonotype is one. This rearrangement joins TRBV20-1 to TRBJ2-6, with TRBD1 as a possible D gene (6 bases). Between the trimmed V and J ends, which lost 4 bases and 8 bases, there was a span of 18 bases. This CDR3 has 15 amino acids. Germline assignment: CDR1 DFQATT and CDR2 SNEGSKA (reference sequence). Written as DNA, the CDR3 is TGCAGTGCTAAGAAACAGGGCCTCGGGACCAACGTCCTGACTTTC. Translation: CSAKKQGLGTNVLTF.

V and J are TRBV7-9 and TRBJ2-3; unclear D gene. Per the germline V gene, CDR1 is SEHNR and CDR2 is FQNEAQ (reference sequence). V was trimmed by 1 base and J by 5 bases, leaving 7 bases between them. The CDR3 is made up of 13 amino acids. This chain's CDR3 is CASSLVLKDTQYF. In DNA, the CDR3 is TGTGCCAGCAGCTTAGTCCTCAAAGATACGCAGTATTTT.

This chain connects TRBV19 to TRBJ2-4; possibly TRBD2 for D (5 bases). Germline values: CDR1 LNHDA, CDR2 SQIVND (reference sequence). Trimming stripped 3 bases from V and 2 bases from J, with 11 bases between. This CDR3 is 15 amino acids long. This chain's CDR3 is CASSIGQDSKNIQYF. As DNA, the CDR3 is TGTGCCAGTAGTATTGGGCAGGACTCCAAAAACATTCAGTACTTC.

The J gene is TRBJ1-5, the V gene TRBV7-9, with D perhaps TRBD1 (5 bases). The CDR3 sequence is 15 residues long. The germline gives CDR1 SEHNR, CDR2 FQNEAQ (reference sequence). Trimming took 1 base from V and 3 from J, leaving 10 bases between them. The CDR3 region has the DNA TGTGCCAGCAGCTTAGAGTCTGGGACCAATCAGCCCCAGCATTTT. Translation: CASSLESGTNQPQHF. The full variable domain, completed using reference TRBV7-9 and TRBJ1-5, is DTGVSQNPRHKITKRGQNVTFRCDPISEHNRLYWYRQTLGQGPEFLTYFQNEAQLEKSRLLSDRFSAERPKGSFSTLEIQRTEQGDSAMYLCASSLESGTNQPQHFGDGTRLSIL.

Worth noting for this clonotype: Relative to the germline gene, one junction end is altered; a read error may explain this. J is TRBJ1-2 and V is TRBV2; the D gene is possibly TRBD1 (5 bases). Germline CDR1 reads SNHLY; CDR2 reads FYNNEI. CDR3 length: 12 residues. CDR3 amino acids: CASGDRNYGYTF. In nucleotides, the CDR3 is TGTGCCAGCGGTGACAGAAACTATGGCTACACCTTC.

CDR3 region: CSVEWSGVTYNEQFF. CDR3 DNA sequence: TGCAGCGTTGAATGGTCAGGGGTGACATACAATGAGCAGTTCTTC. The rearrangement links TRBV29-1 to TRBJ2-1; tentative D call: TRBD1 (6 bases). V was cut by 2 bases and J by 4 bases, with 15 bases left in between. Germline assignment: CDR1 SQVTM and CDR2 ANQGSEA. The CDR3 covers 15 residues.

V and J are TRBV7-9 and TRBJ2-7, with unresolved D. CDR3 size: 13 residues. Germline loops: CDR1 SEHNR, CDR2 FQNEAQ (reference sequence). The V end was cut by 7 bases, the J end by 4 bases, with 14 bases between. The CDR3 protein is CASTPEHLYEQYF. In nucleotides, the CDR3 is TGTGCCAGCACCCCAGAGCATCTTTACGAGCAGTACTTC. The entire variable domain, with the rest obtained from reference TRBV7-9 and TRBJ2-7, is as follows: DTGVSQNPRHKITKRGQNVTFRCDPISEHNRLYWYRQTLGQGPEFLTYFQNEAQLEKSRLLSDRFSAERPKGSFSTLEIQRTEQGDSAMYLCASTPEHLYEQYFGPGTRLTVT.

This sequence joins TRBV20-1 and TRBJ1-1; maybe TRBD1 (5 bases). This CDR3 has 15 amino acids. Germline V gene lookup returns CDR1 DFQATT and CDR2 SNEGSKA (reference sequence). Trimming stripped 0 bases from V and 1 base from J, with 12 bases between. The CDR3 spells CSARDISGTNTEAFF. The CDR3 region has the DNA TGCAGTGCTAGAGATATAAGCGGGACGAACACTGAAGCTTTCTTT.

The rearrangement joins TRBV6-2 or TRBV6-3 to TRBJ2-1; 8 nucleotides line up with TRBD2. The CDR3 is 15 amino acids. Trimming took 2 bases from V and 6 from J; bases not matched to a gene: 6. Germline CDR1 reads MNHEY; CDR2 reads SVGEGT. CDR3 protein: CASSYELAVLNEQFF. The CDR3 nucleotides are TGTGCCAGCAGTTACGAACTAGCGGTGCTCAATGAGCAGTTCTTC.

The rearrangement links TRBV4-1 to TRBJ2-7, with 8 bases matching TRBD1. This CDR3 spans 14 amino acids. The V gene end was trimmed by 4 bases and the J gene end by 3 bases; junction bases not matched to a gene: 5. Germline-derived CDR1 and CDR2 are MGHRA and YSYEKL. Here the CDR3 DNA reads TGCGCCAGCAGCCCGACAGGGGTAGGCTACGAGCAGTACTTC. Protein: CASSPTGVGYEQYF.

This clonotype occurred once. J is TRBJ1-1 and V is TRBV20-1; D is ambiguous. Trimming stripped 2 bases from V and 3 bases from J, with 13 bases between. The CDR3 runs 14 residues. Germline V gene sequence: CDR1 DFQATT, CDR2 SNEGSKA (reference sequence). In nucleotides, the CDR3 is TGCAGTGCTAGACCTGGAACATGGGACACTGAAGCTTTCTTT. Its protein is CSARPGTWDTEAFF.

The rearrangement links TRBV29-1 to TRBJ2-1, with 10 positions matching TRBD2. V shed 8 bases, J shed 8 bases, and the junction held 12 bases outside the gene matches. This CDR3 has 14 residues. Germline V lookup: CDR1 SQVTM, CDR2 ANQGSEA. The CDR3: CSTPTPSGGYEQFF. In nucleotides, the CDR3 is TGCAGCACCCCAACCCCTAGCGGGGGATATGAGCAGTTCTTC.

The chain carries TRBV9 and TRBJ1-2, with TRBD1 as a possible D gene (6 bases). The germline V gene encodes CDR1 SGDLS and CDR2 YYNGEE. This CDR3 comprises 14 residues. Trimming shortened V by 0 bases and J by 3 bases, and 9 bases separated the two germline ends. The CDR3 loop reads CASSVAAGDYGYTF. DNA of the CDR3: TGTGCCAGCAGCGTAGCCGCAGGGGACTATGGCTACACCTTC.

CDR3: CASSLPAEGTQPQHF. The CDR3 nucleotides are TGTGCCAGCAGTTTACCTGCGGAGGGGACTCAGCCCCAGCATTTT. The rearrangement joins TRBV28 to TRBJ1-5; tentatively, D is TRBD1 (5 bases). The CDR3 is 15 amino acids. The germline CDR1 and CDR2 sequences are MDHEN and SYDVKM. V lost 2 bases and J 6 bases, leaving 14 bases between the germline ends.

This clonotype is a singleton in its sample. V usage is TRBV7-6 and J usage is TRBJ2-7; tentatively, D is TRBD1 (6 bases). The ends were cut back, 1 base at V and 2 bases at J, with 12 bases in the middle. The V gene's germline CDR1 is SGHVS and CDR2 FNYEAQ. The CDR3 is 15 amino acids. This CDR3 reads CASSLVGNRAYEQYF. In nucleotides, the CDR3 is TGTGCCAGCAGCTTAGTGGGAAACAGGGCCTACGAGCAGTACTTC.

This clonotype was found once. V and J are TRBV7-9 and TRBJ1-6; D not certain. The V end lost 4 bases, the J end lost 9 bases, and 1 base lay between the germline ends. Germline V gives CDR1 SEHNR, CDR2 FQNEAQ (reference sequence). This CDR3 contains 10 residues. CDR3 region: CASSSSPLHF. In DNA, the CDR3 is TGTGCCAGCAGCTCTTCACCCCTCCACTTT.